This TCR beta chain was found in a study of T cells after yellow fever vaccination. Production of TCR cDNA was by 5'RACE template switching, which also added a universal primer site and UMIs. From the 5' RACE reads, TCRdb called clonotypes with MiXCR, one entry per CDR3 protein. Of a few hundred thousand distinct CDR3 sequences listed, about a sixth were seen once; the top ten hold 17%. This clonotype was seen only a few times. CDR1 and CDR2 from the germline V gene are SGHVS and FQNEAQ. The length of the CDR3 is 12 residues. V was trimmed by 5 bases and J by 5 bases, leaving 9 bases between them. The rearrangement uses TRBV7-8 and TRBJ2-5; D unresolved. This TCR derives from a man younger than 35 who received the YFV17D yellow fever vaccine. Here the sequenced sample was PBMCs, taken less than 6 days after the first yellow fever vaccination. The CDR3 spells CASSINGETQYF. CDR3 coding DNA: TGTGCCAGCAGCATAAACGGGGAGACCCAGTACTTC.